This T cell receptor (beta chain) was profiled in a study of blood T cells in healthy people across ages. This CDR3 has 13 amino acids. J was trimmed by 2 bases and V by 10 bases; bases with no gene match: 6. Germline V gives CDR1 LGHDT, CDR2 YNNKEL (reference sequence). Study-wide findings and caveats: Estimates of total diversity, which came from one million sequenced T cells, were considered to be underestimates. Roughly linear declines in TCR beta diversity per million T cells occurred with age.

The use of a sample-barcoded 5' primer and a J-beta primer mix characterized a second PCR of roughly 6 to 11 cycles. With 12 random nucleotides, a template-switch adaptor tagged each individual cDNA molecule. TCRdb ran MiXCR on the 5' RACE reads and lists one entry per CDR3 protein. The table has hundreds of thousands of distinct CDR3 sequences, approximately 67% seen once. Concerning this clonotype itself: The antigen is not known.

The sequencing input was blood. The chain uses TRBV3-1 and TRBJ2-5; TRBD1 matches 8 bases. The clonotype was recovered from a man younger than 40 in good health. The CDR3 coding sequence is TGTGCCACAGGGGGCCCTAGGCAAGAGACCCAGTACTTC. The encoded protein is CATGGPRQETQYF.